The T cell receptor (beta chain) under discussion was sequenced for a study of blood T cell repertoires in COVID-19. The assay was immunoSEQ multiplex PCR, and TCRdb's table has in-frame clones only and misses some. The sample shows 200,000 to 250,000 clones, roughly 80% of them seen only once. With 4 bases clipped from V and 4 bases from J, the junction kept 4 bases outside the gene matches. Germline V CDR1 and CDR2: SGHTA, FQGTGA. The CDR3 has 14 amino acids. Sample: PBMCs or T cells enriched from blood (not recorded which). V and J are TRBV7-3 and TRBJ2-3; TRBD1 aligns across 8 bases. The sequence came from a man between 60 and 70 years old who had recovered from COVID-19. The DNA of the CDR3 is TGTGCCAGCAGCTGGGACAGGAGGTCAGATACGCAGTATTTT. It translates to CASSWDRRSDTQYF.